This record covers a single TCR beta chain. This sample was taken from a study of control samples from healthy donors and cancer patients. The CDR3 is 14 residues long. V lost 4 bases to trimming and J lost 7 bases, with 17 bases between them. Germline V gene lookup returns CDR1 SGDLS and CDR2 YYNGEE. Only in-frame clones appear in the TCRdb table, and some are missing; sequencing was by immunoSEQ multiplex PCR. The sample has 100,000 to 130,000 clones; 70% to 85% are singletons. The rearrangement joins TRBV9 to TRBJ1-2; no clear D gene. The clonotype originates from a man aged 18 to 30 in good health. The specimen was blood. CDR3 sequence reads: CASSTRALFAGYTF. Here the CDR3 DNA reads TGTGCCAGCAGCACCCGGGCCTTATTCGCTGGCTACACCTTC.